What follows are 8 T cell receptor beta chains derived from one specimen sequenced in a study of blood T cell repertoires in COVID-19. This table comes from immunoSEQ multiplex PCR, and its TCRdb copy is limited to in-frame clones, with some not included. The profile shows 200,000 to 250,000 clones, 84% of them singletons. Sequenced sample: peripheral blood. These receptors originate from a woman older than 75 with active or convalescent COVID-19.

CDR3 DNA sequence: TGTGCCAGCTCGTTTAGCGGGGGCGAGAGCTACGAGCAGTACTTC. Translation: CASSFSGGESYEQYF. The chain joins TRBV18 to TRBJ2-7; 9 bases line up with TRBD2. CDR1 and CDR2 (germline): KGHSH, LQKENI. Trimming cost V 6 bases and J 3 bases; bases outside gene matches: 9. CDR3 length: 15 residues.

The chain links TRBV11-1 to TRBJ1-1; 9 bases align to TRBD1. CDR1 SGHAT and CDR2 FQDESV come from the germline V gene (reference sequence). V lost 4 bases, J lost 4 bases, and 7 bases stayed unmatched. The length of the CDR3 is 15 residues. In DNA form, the CDR3 reads TGTGCCAGCAGCTCCCGGGACAGGGCTGCCACTGAAGCTTTCTTT. Protein sequence: CASSSRDRAATEAFF.

The genes are TRBV6-2 or TRBV6-3 and TRBJ2-2, with 7 bases lining up with TRBD2. Germline V CDR1 and CDR2: MNHEY, SVGEGT. V was pared by 5 bases and J by 6 bases, with 9 bases of the junction left unmatched. The CDR3 sequence is 15 residues long. The CDR3 DNA sequence: TGTGCCAGCAGTCCCCCGGGGGGAGATCCCGGGGAGCTGTTTTTT. Its translation is CASSPPGGDPGELFF.

This sequence joins TRBV27 and TRBJ2-1, with TRBD2 as a possible D gene (6 bases). Deletions cut 7 bases from V and 6 bases from J, with 25 bases between. Per germline, CDR1 MNHEY and CDR2 SMNVEV (reference sequence). CDR3 size: 17 residues. CDR3 sequence: CASNRGSGPTYPNEQFF. The CDR3 DNA reads TGTGCCAGCAACCGGGGGTCAGGACCCACGTATCCCAATGAGCAGTTCTTC.

The V and J genes are TRBV7-9 and TRBJ2-7; 8 bases are a match to TRBD1. The V segment lost 5 bases and the J segment 2 bases; nucleotides outside the gene matches: 5. The CDR3 covers 14 residues. The germline V gene encodes CDR1 SEHNR and CDR2 FQNEAQ (reference sequence). The CDR3, as DNA: TGTGCCAGCAGCGCGGACAGGGCCACCTACGAGCAGTACTTC. Translated, it gives CASSADRATYEQYF.

The chain employs TRBV7-2 and TRBJ1-2, with 7 bases aligning to TRBD1. Germline loops: CDR1 SGHTA, CDR2 FQGNSA. V lost 0 bases, J lost 6 bases, and 1 base stayed unmatched. This CDR3 has 13 amino acids. The CDR3 nucleotides read TGTGCCAGCAGCTTAGCTACAGGGGATGGCTACACCTTC. This codes for CASSLATGDGYTF.

In this sample, this clone turned up once. The gene calls are TRBV28 and TRBJ1-4; 10 bases map to TRBD1. Losses at the gene ends were 5 bases for V and 7 bases for J; bases not matched to a gene: 7. Germline-derived CDR1 and CDR2 are MDHEN and SYDVKM. The CDR3 extends over 15 amino acids. The CDR3 region is CASSRSTGGVEKLFF. The CDR3, as DNA: TGTGCCAGCAGTCGCTCGACAGGGGGCGTTGAAAAACTGTTTTTT.

This clone has just one count. The junction departs from germline at one end; a sequencing error may be responsible. This sequence joins TRBV13 and TRBJ2-1; either TRBD1 or TRBD2 may fit D (6 bases each). CDR3 length: 14 residues. Germline-derived CDR1 and CDR2 are PRHDT and FYEKMQ (reference sequence). CDR3 sequence (DNA): TGTGCCAGCAGTTTAGGGGGAGGAGGGAATGAGCAGTTCTTC. Translation: CASSLGGGGNEQFF.